This T cell receptor beta chain derives from a study of patients and donors after allogeneic stem cell transplantation. Per germline, CDR1 DFQATT and CDR2 SNEGSKA (reference sequence). The CDR3 contains 16 residues. The trim removed 6 bases at V and 0 bases at J, leaving 10 bases unmatched. There are many counts of this clonotype. TCRdb used MiXCR to reprocess the RT-PCR reads, holding one entry per CDR3 protein. The table shows roughly 230,000 distinct CDR3 sequences, with 14% occurring only once. Material: blood, either unsorted or a sorted T cell fraction (not recorded which). The V gene is TRBV20-1, the J gene TRBJ2-7; 11 nucleotides line up with TRBD2. The source is a human donor who was either an allogeneic HSCT recipient or a stem cell or donor lymphocyte infusion donor (not recorded which). It is not recorded whose cells these are; they may come from a transplant donor. The DNA for the CDR3 is TGCAGTGCGGTCGGGACTAGCGGATTAAGCTCCTACGAGCAGTACTTC. Translated, it gives CSAVGTSGLSSYEQYF.